The next 29 T cell receptor beta chains were all read from a single sample in a study of blood T cell repertoires in COVID-19. Data came from immunoSEQ multiplex PCR; TCRdb stores just in-frame clones and leaves some out. This sample carries a few hundred thousand clones, about 87% of them seen once, and the ten largest clones take over 1.5%. The specimen sequenced was peripheral blood. The receptors were sampled from a man in his 70s with acute or convalescent COVID-19.

This clone showed up just a few times. The rearrangement uses TRBV7-3 and TRBJ1-6; D not resolved. CDR1 and CDR2 from the germline V gene are SGHTA and FQGTGA. The CDR3 length is 14 residues. V was pared by 5 bases and J by 6 bases, with 11 bases between. CDR3 sequence: CASSRAGRNSPLHF. In DNA, the CDR3 is TGTGCCAGCAGCCGGGCGGGTCGTAATTCACCCCTCCACTTT.

The V call is TRBV5-4, the J call TRBJ2-1, with 7 bases identical to TRBD2. Trimming removed 4 bases from V and 15 bases from J; junction bases left unmatched: 22. The CDR3 runs 16 residues. The germline gives CDR1 SGHNT, CDR2 YYREEE (reference sequence). The CDR3: CASSRAAGDGSYPTFF. CDR3 in DNA: TGTGCCAGCAGCCGGGCGGCGGGAGATGGGTCCTATCCTACGTTCTTC. Using reference TRBV5-4 and TRBJ2-1 for the parts outside the CDR3, the full variable domain is ETGVTQSPTHLIKTRGQQVTLRCSSQSGHNTVSWYQQALGQGPQFIFQYYREEENGRGNFPPRFSGLQFPNYSSELNVNALELDDSALYLCASSRAAGDGSYPTFFGPGTRLTVL.

This clone has only one observation. Here the CDR3 reads CAIKRQVKNEKLFF. The CDR3 DNA reads as TGTGCTATTAAAAGACAGGTCAAAAATGAAAAACTGTTTTTT. V gene TRBV30 combines with J gene TRBJ1-4, with a possible D match to TRBD1 (6 bases). CDR1 and CDR2 from the germline V gene are GTSNPN and SVGIG (reference sequence). This CDR3 spans 14 amino acids.

The V and J genes are TRBV19 and TRBJ2-3, with D perhaps TRBD1 (6 bases). The germline gives CDR1 LNHDA, CDR2 SQIVND (reference sequence). The length of the CDR3 is 14 residues. The V and J ends lost 8 bases and 2 bases respectively, with 14 bases between them. The CDR3 bases are TGTGCCAGTTCCGAGAGGGGGTTCACAGATACGCAGTATTTT. It is translated as CASSERGFTDTQYF.

The rearrangement joins TRBV23-1 to TRBJ2-1; 9 nucleotides match TRBD1. TRBV23-1 carries the ORF label, with uncertain function. The CDR3 loop spans 16 amino acids. The V gene end was trimmed by 3 bases and the J gene end by 0 bases; junction bases not matched to a gene: 3. CDR3 residues: CASSQPTGGSYNEQFF. CDR3 nucleotides: TGCGCCAGCAGTCAGCCGACAGGGGGCTCCTACAATGAGCAGTTCTTC.

The V gene is TRBV10-1, the J gene TRBJ2-7, with 10 bases identical to TRBD1. This CDR3 contains 13 residues. Unmatched junction bases numbered 8, after V lost 10 bases and J lost 5 bases. CDR1 WNHNN and CDR2 SYGVQD come from the germline V gene (reference sequence). CDR3 residues: CATWDRGNHEQYF. Written as DNA, the CDR3 is TGCGCCACCTGGGACAGGGGAAATCACGAGCAGTACTTC.

The V and J genes are TRBV9 and TRBJ2-5; 12 nucleotides agree with TRBD2. This CDR3 is 16 amino acids long. J gave up 2 bases and V 0 bases, and 2 bases lay outside the gene matches. From germline, CDR1 is SGDLS and CDR2 YYNGEE. The CDR3 DNA reads TGTGCCAGCAGCGTAGGGACTAGCGGGACTCAAGAGACCCAGTACTTC. This sequence encodes CASSVGTSGTQETQYF.

The chain employs TRBV12-3 or TRBV12-4 and TRBJ1-1; D unresolved. V gave up 6 bases and J gave up 1 base, with 6 bases separating them. The CDR3 is 12 residues long. CDR3 in amino acids: CASSTENTEAFF. CDR3 coding DNA: TGTGCCAGCAGCACAGAGAACACTGAAGCTTTCTTT.

The CDR3 sequence: CASRGTSGSGGQYF. In DNA, the CDR3 is TGTGCCAGCAGGGGGACTAGCGGGAGCGGAGGGCAGTACTTC. V gene TRBV27 combines with J gene TRBJ2-7, with 14 bases aligning to TRBD2. This CDR3 has 14 amino acids. Looked up from germline, CDR1 is MNHEY and CDR2 is SMNVEV (reference sequence). V dropped 6 bases and J dropped 9; count of bases not matched to a gene: 7.

The chain couples TRBV28 to TRBJ1-2; the D gene is possibly TRBD1 (6 bases). CDR1 is MDHEN, CDR2 SYDVKM, per germline. The CDR3 extends over 14 amino acids. V was clipped by 6 bases and J by 8 bases, with 19 bases between them. CDR3 DNA: TGTGCCAGCAGGGGCGTCCCAGTCAGGGGAGGCTACACCTTC. Translation gives CASRGVPVRGGYTF.

The genes are TRBV13 and TRBJ2-1, with TRBD2 identical over 9 bases. The CDR3 runs to 17 residues. Looked up from germline, CDR1 is PRHDT and CDR2 is FYEKMQ (reference sequence). Losses at the gene ends were 4 bases for V and 4 bases for J; bases not matched to a gene: 11. CDR3 DNA sequence: TGTGCCAGCAGCTCCGTTCGACTAGCGGAGCAATACAATGAGCAGTTCTTC. Amino acids: CASSSVRLAEQYNEQFF.

V usage is TRBV27 and J usage is TRBJ1-4; D ambiguous. The CDR3 is 15 residues long. Germline CDR1 is MNHEY and CDR2 is SMNVEV (reference sequence). Trimming took 6 bases from V and 0 from J, leaving 11 bases between them. CDR3 in amino acids: CASRKDTSTNEKLFF. The CDR3 DNA reads TGTGCCAGCAGGAAAGACACCTCAACTAATGAAAAACTGTTTTTT.

The V gene is TRBV6-1, the J gene TRBJ2-5; perhaps TRBD2 as D (5 bases). The germline V gene has CDR1 MNHNS and CDR2 SASEGT. This CDR3 spans 13 amino acids. V dropped 1 base and J dropped 2 bases, with 5 bases sitting between them. CDR3 in DNA: TGTGCCAGCAGTGAAGGACTACAAGAGACCCAGTACTTC. Protein: CASSEGLQETQYF.

The rearrangement joins TRBV7-9 to TRBJ2-7; TRBD2 agrees at 8 bases. The CDR3 runs 16 residues. CDR1 and CDR2 from the germline V gene are SEHNR and FQNEAQ (reference sequence). V lost 1 base to trimming and J lost 3 bases; unmatched junction nucleotides: 8. CDR3 nucleotides: TGTGCCAGCAGCTTAGTATCGCGGGAGGAATACTACGAGCAGTACTTC. Amino acids: CASSLVSREEYYEQYF.

The CDR3 DNA is TGTGCCAGTAGGTTAGCGGGAGCTGGTTTAGATACGCAGTATTTT. Amino acids: CASRLAGAGLDTQYF. This sequence joins TRBV19 and TRBJ2-3, with TRBD2 matching 9 bases. Germline V gives CDR1 LNHDA, CDR2 SQIVND (reference sequence). The CDR3 runs 15 residues. V was clipped by 6 bases and J by 5 bases; unmatched bases: 9.

The genes are TRBV18 and TRBJ2-7; TRBD2 matches at 15 bases. This CDR3 contains 16 residues. Per the germline V gene, CDR1 is KGHSH and CDR2 is LQKENI. The ends lost 6 bases at V and 2 bases at J; junction bases unmatched: 5. CDR3 region: CASSGLAGGRPYEQYF. The CDR3 bases are TGTGCCAGCTCCGGACTAGCGGGAGGGAGGCCCTACGAGCAGTACTTC. The variable domain in full, with the rest retrieved from reference TRBV18 and TRBJ2-7, is NAGVMQNPRHLVRRRGQEARLRCSPMKGHSHVYWYRQLPEEGLKFMVYLQKENIIDESGMPKERFSAEFPKEGPSILRIQQVVRGDSAAYFCASSGLAGGRPYEQYFGPGTRLTVT.

The chain joins TRBV24-1 to TRBJ2-1; D possibly corresponds to TRBD2 (6 bases). V was cut by 3 bases and J by 0 bases, with 14 bases left in between. In germline, CDR1 is KGHDR, CDR2 SFDVKD. The CDR3 sequence is 17 residues long. The DNA for the CDR3 is TGTGCCACCAGTGATGCGGGACTCCAGAGCTCCTACAATGAGCAGTTCTTC. Encoded protein: CATSDAGLQSSYNEQFF.

The chain couples TRBV6-6 to TRBJ1-1, with D perhaps TRBD1 (6 bases). This CDR3 is 14 amino acids long. V was pared by 7 bases and J by 1 base, with 13 bases between. Per the germline V gene, CDR1 is MNHNY and CDR2 is SVGAGI (reference sequence). DNA for the CDR3: TGTGCCAGCAATCCAGGGGATTCGAACACTGAAGCTTTCTTT. Amino acid sequence: CASNPGDSNTEAFF.

V gene TRBV5-5 combines with J gene TRBJ1-4; no clear D gene. Germline V CDR1 and CDR2: SGHKS, YYEKEE (reference sequence). The CDR3 runs to 16 residues. V gave up 0 bases and J gave up 5 bases, with 14 bases separating them. For the CDR3, the DNA is TGTGCCAGCAGCTTGGCCGTAGGCGGTCTCAATGAAAAACTGTTTTTT. It encodes CASSLAVGGLNEKLFF.

The chain carries TRBV7-2 and TRBJ2-3; D gene unclear. V lost 2 bases to trimming and J lost 11 bases, with 11 bases between them. This CDR3 contains 12 residues. Germline V gives CDR1 SGHTA, CDR2 FQGNSA. CDR3 region: CASSLQLVVQYF. In nucleotides, the CDR3 is TGTGCCAGCAGCTTACAGCTAGTTGTGCAGTATTTT.

Here the CDR3 DNA reads TGTGCCAGTAGTAACGGGGGGGAGCTGTTTTTT. Translating it yields CASSNGGELFF. This chain connects TRBV19 to TRBJ2-2; no firm D call. The CDR3 runs to 11 residues. V shed 4 bases and J shed 8 bases, with 5 bases lying between them. Germline assignment: CDR1 LNHDA and CDR2 SQIVND (reference sequence).

This rearrangement joins TRBV11-2 to TRBJ2-1; the match to TRBD2 covers 13 bases. The CDR3 runs to 17 residues. With 5 bases clipped from V and 4 bases from J, the junction kept 8 bases outside the gene matches. Per germline, CDR1 SGHAT and CDR2 FQNNGV. CDR3 loop: CASSPRTSGRTYNEQFF. The CDR3 DNA reads as TGTGCCAGCAGCCCGAGGACTAGCGGGAGAACATACAATGAGCAGTTCTTC.

CDR3 sequence: CASSQGRGLGETQYF. The CDR3 DNA reads TGTGCCAGCAGCCAAGGCAGGGGGTTGGGAGAGACCCAGTACTTC. J is TRBJ2-5 and V is TRBV14; 7 bases are shared with TRBD1. The CDR3 sequence is 15 residues long. The V and J ends lost 1 base and 4 bases, in that order; junction bases with no gene match: 6. The germline V gene has CDR1 SGHDN and CDR2 FVKESK.

The chain has TRBV21-1 and TRBJ2-1; the table's D call, TRBD2, was not checked against the DNA. TRBV21-1 is listed as a pseudogene. The CDR3 covers 17 residues. CDR3 protein: CASSKWPGLAGGPEQFF. CDR3 bases: TGTGCCAGCAGCAAATGGCCGGGACTAGCGGGAGGGCCGGAGCAGTTCTTC.

This clone was seen a handful of times. This chain connects TRBV6-4 to TRBJ2-1; 11 bases fit TRBD2. Germline-derived CDR1 and CDR2 are MRHNA and SNTAGT. The CDR3 sequence is 15 residues long. Trimming at V came to 3 bases and at J to 8 bases, leaving 6 bases not matched to a gene. The CDR3 DNA follows: TGTGCCAGCAGTGAGCTAGCGGGAGGACAAGATGAGCAGTTCTTC. Protein product: CASSELAGGQDEQFF.

V usage is TRBV28 and J usage is TRBJ1-3; no clear D gene. V lost 5 bases, J lost 0 bases, and 14 bases lay in between. Germline lookup yields CDR1 MDHEN and CDR2 SYDVKM. The CDR3 extends over 16 amino acids. Here the CDR3 reads CASSPADTSSGNTIYF. The CDR3 nucleotides are TGTGCCAGCAGTCCCGCAGACACTAGCTCTGGAAACACCATATATTTT.

The CDR3 DNA sequence: TGTGCCAGCAGTTTCGGGACAACTTACGAGCAGTACTTC. This codes for CASSFGTTYEQYF. V is TRBV5-6 and J is TRBJ2-7, with D possibly matching TRBD1 (6 bases). V was trimmed by 5 bases and J by 4 bases, leaving 13 bases between them. The germline V gene encodes CDR1 SGHDT and CDR2 YYEEEE. The CDR3 sequence is 13 residues long.

This clone was counted between two and nine times. The V gene is TRBV12-3 or TRBV12-4, the J gene TRBJ2-1; a possible D gene is TRBD2 (5 bases). The CDR3 covers 13 residues. Trimming pared 7 bases from V and 13 bases from J, leaving 20 bases between. CDR3 in DNA: TGTGCCAGCACCCTGTCTGGGGAGCGGACCCAGTTCTTC. This translates into CASTLSGERTQFF.

The V gene is TRBV20-1, the J gene TRBJ2-1, with 10 bases aligning to TRBD2. The germline V gene encodes CDR1 DFQATT and CDR2 SNEGSKA (reference sequence). There are 18 residues in the CDR3. Germline trimming cut 3 bases from V and 6 bases from J; bases unmatched to any gene: 17. The CDR3 loop reads CSASSSGTASGSINEQFF. The DNA of the CDR3 is TGCAGTGCTAGTAGCAGCGGGACTGCTAGCGGGAGTATCAATGAGCAGTTCTTC.